Presented here are 27 T cell receptor beta chains from one specimen sequenced in a study of T cells in Graves' hyperthyroidism and ophthalmopathy. RNA transcripts provided the source from which TCR beta CDR3 regions were amplified. Using the HTBI primer set, a first-round RT-PCR was run on the TCR CDR3. TCRdb fed the multiplex PCR reads into MiXCR, producing one record per CDR3 protein. The sample holds 500,000 to 650,000 distinct CDR3 sequences, around 15% seen once. The specimen was blood. The source is a woman between 45 and 65 years old with Graves' ophthalmopathy.

This clonotype was counted many times. The chain uses TRBV7-8 and TRBJ2-3; a weak D match, TRBD1 (6 bases). CDR1 SGHVS and CDR2 FQNEAQ come from the germline V gene. Trimming took off 1 base at V and 2 bases at J, with 13 bases between the two ends. The CDR3 loop spans 16 amino acids. The CDR3 loop reads CASSLVWSGDTDTQYF. The CDR3 DNA follows: TGTGCCAGCAGCTTAGTGTGGTCAGGGGACACAGATACGCAGTATTTT.

This chain uses TRBV24-1 with TRBJ2-6, with D maybe TRBD1 (5 bases). The length of the CDR3 is 16 residues. CDR1 and CDR2 (germline): KGHDR, SFDVKD. V lost 4 bases, J lost 0 bases, and 9 bases lay in between. CDR3 coding DNA: TGTGCCACCAGTGACCGCGACAGCTCTGGGGCCAACGTCCTGACTTTC. Amino acid sequence: CATSDRDSSGANVLTF.

This chain uses TRBV7-3 with TRBJ2-3, with D possibly matching TRBD2 (6 bases). V was trimmed by 3 bases and J by 0 bases, leaving 22 bases between them. Germline lookup yields CDR1 SGHTA and CDR2 FQGTGA. CDR3 size: 19 residues. The CDR3 DNA reads as TGTGCCAGCAGCTTCCAGGGACTTAACTATCCATCTAGCACAGATACGCAGTATTTT. This encodes CASSFQGLNYPSSTDTQYF. The entire variable domain, with the rest obtained from reference TRBV7-3 and TRBJ2-3, is as follows: GAGVSQTPSNKVTEKGKYVELRCDPISGHTALYWYRQSLGQGPEFLIYFQGTGAADDSGLPNDRFFAVRPEGSVSTLKIQRTERGDSAVYLCASSFQGLNYPSSTDTQYFGPGTRLTVL.

The gene calls are TRBV15 and TRBJ1-4; D unclear. Looked up from germline, CDR1 is LNHNV and CDR2 is YYDKDF (reference sequence). Trimming took off 3 bases at V and 1 base at J, with 9 bases between the two ends. The CDR3 has 15 amino acids. The CDR3 coding sequence is TGTGCCACCAGCAGGGCAACCGTAACTAATGAAAAACTGTTTTTT. Residues: CATSRATVTNEKLFF. Drawing the rest from reference TRBV15 and TRBJ1-4, the complete variable domain is DAMVIQNPRYQVTQFGKPVTLSCSQTLNHNVMYWYQQKSSQAPKLLFHYYDKDFNNEADTPDNFQSRRPNTSFCFLDIRSPGLGDTAMYLCATSRATVTNEKLFFGSGTQLSVL.

The sample holds many counts of this clonotype. The chain links TRBV5-1 to TRBJ2-1; 8 bases match TRBD1. The CDR3 runs to 12 residues. The V gene's germline CDR1 is SGHRS and CDR2 YFSETQ. With V trimmed by 4 bases and J by 9 bases, 3 bases remained unmatched. The CDR3, as DNA: TGCGCCAGCAGCCACAGGGGGAGTGAGCAGTTCTTC. It yields the protein CASSHRGSEQFF.

The sample holds many counts of this clonotype. The chain joins TRBV30 to TRBJ1-5, with 10 bases matching TRBD1. Germline values: CDR1 GTSNPN, CDR2 SVGIG (reference sequence). CDR3 length: 14 residues. After removal of 2 bases from V and 6 bases from J, the junction contained 4 bases not matched to a gene. CDR3 loop: CAWSIGQGGQPQHF. CDR3 DNA: TGTGCCTGGAGTATCGGACAGGGGGGTCAGCCCCAGCATTTT.

This clonotype was counted ten times or more. The rearrangement links TRBV28 to TRBJ1-1; unclear D gene. Trimming left V 6 bases short and J 2 bases short, with 13 bases between. Germline V gives CDR1 MDHEN, CDR2 SYDVKM. The length of the CDR3 is 14 residues. CDR3 sequence: CASSLNWGNTEAFF. CDR3 bases: TGTGCCAGCAGCTTAAATTGGGGAAACACTGAAGCTTTCTTT.

This clonotype has a count of ten or more. The J gene is TRBJ2-1, the V gene TRBV7-2; TRBD2 matches at 9 bases. Germline values: CDR1 SGHTA, CDR2 FQGNSA. The CDR3 runs 16 residues. V shed 5 bases, J shed 0 bases, and the junction held 5 bases outside the gene matches. In DNA, the CDR3 is TGTGCCAGCAGCCGACATAGCGGGAGCTCCTACAATGAGCAGTTCTTC. The encoded protein is CASSRHSGSSYNEQFF.

This clonotype turned up a few times. The rearrangement joins TRBV29-1 to TRBJ2-3; the D gene is possibly TRBD1 (7 bases). The CDR3 loop spans 14 amino acids. Trimming shortened V by 8 bases and J by 1 base, and 16 bases separated the two germline ends. In germline, CDR1 is SQVTM, CDR2 ANQGSEA. This CDR3 reads CSTLPGGRTDTQYF. The CDR3 bases are TGCAGCACATTGCCAGGGGGGCGCACAGATACGCAGTATTTT.

The chain couples TRBV6-5 to TRBJ2-5; no definite D call. Trimming pared 2 bases from V and 7 bases from J, leaving 14 bases between. This CDR3 has 14 residues. CDR1 and CDR2 from the germline V gene are MNHEY and SVGAGI. The CDR3 loop reads CASSYGKMTPTQYF. The CDR3 region has the DNA TGTGCCAGCAGTTACGGGAAGATGACTCCGACCCAGTACTTC.

There are many counts of this clonotype. V gene TRBV5-1 combines with J gene TRBJ2-5; 15 positions match TRBD2. The V gene's germline CDR1 is SGHRS and CDR2 YFSETQ. CDR3 length: 17 residues. J lost 5 bases, V lost 4 bases, and 9 bases had no gene match. CDR3 sequence reads: CASSPGLAGGRMETQYF. The CDR3 DNA reads as TGCGCCAGCAGCCCGGGACTAGCGGGAGGCCGAATGGAGACCCAGTACTTC.

This clonotype was seen ten or more times. The chain joins TRBV5-1 to TRBJ1-1; D is perhaps TRBD1 (6 bases). The CDR3 has 15 amino acids. The V end lost 1 base, the J end lost 5 bases, and 15 bases lay between the germline ends. Germline V CDR1 and CDR2: SGHRS, YFSETQ. CDR3 in amino acids: CASSLYGGLGTEAFF. For the CDR3, the DNA is TGCGCCAGCAGCTTGTATGGGGGCCTAGGGACTGAAGCTTTCTTT.

At least ten counts were recorded for this clonotype. The genes are TRBV5-1 and TRBJ2-5; a weak D match, TRBD2 (6 bases). Trimming removed 7 bases at V and 2 bases at J, with 15 bases between. Germline V gives CDR1 SGHRS, CDR2 YFSETQ. CDR3 size: 14 residues. CDR3 amino acids: CASRIGTAQETQYF. In DNA form, the CDR3 reads TGCGCCAGCCGCATAGGGACTGCTCAAGAGACCCAGTACTTC. The variable domain in full, completed from reference TRBV5-1 and TRBJ2-5, reads KAGVTQTPRYLIKTRGQQVTLSCSPISGHRSVSWYQQTPGQGLQFLFEYFSETQRNKGNFPGRFSGRQFSNSRSEMNVSTLELGDSALYLCASRIGTAQETQYFGPGTRLLVL.

With respect to this clonotype: It may be a read error: a sequence one base away is much more abundant. The rearrangement links TRBV14 to TRBJ2-1, with a weak D call TRBD2 (5 bases). Per germline, CDR1 SGHDN and CDR2 FVKESK. The CDR3 sequence is 15 residues long. CDR3 bases: TGTGCCGGCAGCCAAGATCAAGTGACTACCAATGAGCAGTTCTTC. This gives the protein CAGSQDQVTTNEQFF.

This clonotype was recorded many times. The chain carries TRBV4-3 and TRBJ2-3; D remains unclear. V lost 1 base, J lost 3 bases, and 8 bases lay in between. Germline CDR1 is LGHNA and CDR2 is YSLEER. This CDR3 contains 14 residues. The DNA of the CDR3 is TGCGCCAGCAGCCAAGGTACCAGGACAGATACGCAGTATTTT. It encodes CASSQGTRTDTQYF.

The chain has TRBV28 and TRBJ1-3; no clear D. The CDR3 is 19 amino acids. The germline V and J ends were trimmed by 6 bases and 2 bases, with 26 bases remaining between them. Germline V gene data show CDR1 as MDHEN and CDR2 as SYDVKM. The CDR3 DNA sequence: TGTGCCAGCAGCCCCCCCGGGATTTTAGGCGGGATCCCTGGAAACACCATATATTTT. Protein sequence: CASSPPGILGGIPGNTIYF.

The V call is TRBV7-9, the J call TRBJ1-6; no clear D. Germline values: CDR1 SEHNR, CDR2 FQNEAQ (reference sequence). V lost 2 bases and J lost 8, with 7 bases in between. This CDR3 comprises 13 residues. DNA for the CDR3: TGTGCCAGCAGCTTATGGCAAGATTCACCCCTCCACTTT. Translating gives CASSLWQDSPLHF.

In nucleotides, the CDR3 is TGCAGTGCCGCGGGACATACTAGCAATCAGCCCCAGCATTTT. This translates into CSAAGHTSNQPQHF. The chain uses TRBV20-1 and TRBJ1-5, with a tentative D call TRBD1 (6 bases). CDR1 and CDR2 (germline): DFQATT, SNEGSKA (reference sequence). V lost 6 bases to trimming and J lost 0 bases, with 12 bases between them. The CDR3 is 14 residues long.

This clonotype has ten or more counts. The chain uses TRBV29-1 and TRBJ2-5, with no clear D. This CDR3 comprises 12 residues. The V gene lost 6 bases and the J gene lost 5 bases, with 13 bases spanning the gap. CDR1 SQVTM and CDR2 ANQGSEA come from the germline V gene. CDR3 bases: TGCAGCGTCGCGCTGGTGACGGAGACCCAGTACTTC. Protein: CSVALVTETQYF.

This clonotype was picked up a small number of times. The rearrangement uses TRBV20-1 and TRBJ2-3, with 8 bases identical to TRBD1. From germline, CDR1 is DFQATT and CDR2 SNEGSKA (reference sequence). With V trimmed by 6 bases and J by 0 bases, 5 bases remained unmatched. CDR3 length equals 14 residues. The CDR3 DNA reads as TGCAGTGCCAGACAGGGGTGGAGCACAGATACGCAGTATTTT. This sequence encodes CSARQGWSTDTQYF.

V gene TRBV7-2 combines with J gene TRBJ2-5; no reliable D call. The CDR3 extends over 15 amino acids. CDR1 is SGHTA and CDR2 is FQGNSA in the germline V gene. The V end lost 5 bases, the J end lost 5 bases, and 18 bases lay between the germline ends. CDR3 sequence: CASSIRATPEETQYF. The CDR3 region has the DNA TGTGCCAGCAGCATCCGGGCCACCCCGGAGGAGACCCAGTACTTC.

This clonotype was picked up a small number of times. V usage is TRBV20-1 and J usage is TRBJ1-2; D remains unclear. The CDR3 is 13 residues long. The germline V and J ends were trimmed by 6 bases and 0 bases, with 11 bases remaining between them. Germline V CDR1 and CDR2: DFQATT, SNEGSKA (reference sequence). The CDR3 sequence: CSAHIGTNYGYTF. CDR3 nucleotides: TGCAGTGCCCACATAGGGACTAACTATGGCTACACCTTC.

This chain connects TRBV14 to TRBJ2-7, with 8 bases lining up with TRBD2. The CDR3 contains 16 residues. Germline V gene lookup returns CDR1 SGHDN and CDR2 FVKESK. The trim removed 4 bases at V and 3 bases at J, leaving 11 bases unmatched. CDR3 DNA sequence: TGTGCCAGCAGCCTTCGGGGGGGACTACCATTCTACGAGCAGTACTTC. This gives the protein CASSLRGGLPFYEQYF.

This clonotype was detected only a few times. This sequence joins TRBV28 and TRBJ2-3, with 7 positions matching TRBD1. Germline CDR1 and CDR2: MDHEN and SYDVKM. The CDR3 is made up of 12 amino acids. With V trimmed by 8 bases and J by 5 bases, 4 bases remained unmatched. The CDR3 nucleotides read TGTGCCAGCCTCGACAGGGTAGATACGCAGTATTTT. Amino acid sequence: CASLDRVDTQYF. The complete variable domain, with remaining parts taken from reference TRBV28 and TRBJ2-3, reads DVKVTQSSRYLVKRTGEKVFLECVQDMDHENMFWYRQDPGLGLRLIYFSYDVKMKEKGDIPEGYSVSREKKERFSLILESASTNQTSMYLCASLDRVDTQYFGPGTRLTVL.

There are many counts of this clonotype. The rearrangement uses TRBV7-9 and TRBJ1-3, with a tentative D call TRBD1 (6 bases). Trimming removed 3 bases from V and 0 bases from J, with 15 bases in between. The germline V gene encodes CDR1 SEHNR and CDR2 FQNEAQ (reference sequence). The CDR3 runs 17 residues. CDR3 protein: CASSFGWDTYSGNTIYF. CDR3 sequence (DNA): TGTGCCAGCAGCTTCGGTTGGGACACTTACTCTGGAAACACCATATATTTT.

This clonotype was detected ten times or more. This chain links TRBV6-2 or TRBV6-3 with TRBJ2-1, with a possible D match to TRBD2 (7 bases). The CDR3 has 17 residues. Germline assignment: CDR1 MNHEY and CDR2 SVGEGT. Trimming removed 10 bases at V and 2 bases at J, with 24 bases between. As DNA, the CDR3 is TGTGCCACCACCAACCGGCAGGGGAGGGCTACCTACAATGAGCAGTTCTTC. Protein: CATTNRQGRATYNEQFF.

This clonotype was seen repeatedly, ten times or more. An end of the junction does not agree with germline; a read error may underlie this. The chain employs TRBV5-1 and TRBJ2-5, with TRBD2 as a possible D gene (6 bases). CDR3 length equals 13 residues. CDR1 SGHRS and CDR2 YFSETQ come from the germline V gene. The CDR3 region has the DNA TGTGCCAGCAGCTTAACGGGGGAGGAGACCCAGTACTTC. Its translation: CASSLTGEETQYF.